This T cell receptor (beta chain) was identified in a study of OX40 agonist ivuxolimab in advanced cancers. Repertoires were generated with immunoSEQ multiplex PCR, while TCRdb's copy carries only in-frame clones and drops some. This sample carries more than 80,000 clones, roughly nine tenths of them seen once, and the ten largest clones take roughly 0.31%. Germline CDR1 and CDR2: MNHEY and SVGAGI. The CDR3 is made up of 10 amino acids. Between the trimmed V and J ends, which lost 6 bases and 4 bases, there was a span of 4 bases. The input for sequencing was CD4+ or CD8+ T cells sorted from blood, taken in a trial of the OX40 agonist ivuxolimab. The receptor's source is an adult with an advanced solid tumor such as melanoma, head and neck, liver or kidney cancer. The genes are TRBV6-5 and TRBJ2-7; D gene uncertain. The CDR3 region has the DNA TGTGCCAGCAGGGATTACGAGCAGTACTTC. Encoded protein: CASRDYEQYF.